This TCR beta chain was retrieved from a study of control samples from healthy donors and cancer patients. The protocol was immunoSEQ multiplex PCR, while the TCRdb copy is restricted to in-frame clones and leaves out a portion. The table includes about 50,000 clones, about 93% detected once. The CDR3 has 14 amino acids. Between the trimmed V and J ends, which lost 2 bases and 7 bases, there was a span of 9 bases. Per the germline V gene, CDR1 is MNHEY and CDR2 is SVGEGT. The chain has TRBV6-2 or TRBV6-3 and TRBJ1-6; D unresolved. The source is a man aged 25-45 years in good health. The sample comprised blood. The CDR3: CASSYLKSNSPLHF. CDR3 sequence (DNA): TGTGCCAGCAGTTACCTCAAGAGCAATTCACCCCTCCACTTT.